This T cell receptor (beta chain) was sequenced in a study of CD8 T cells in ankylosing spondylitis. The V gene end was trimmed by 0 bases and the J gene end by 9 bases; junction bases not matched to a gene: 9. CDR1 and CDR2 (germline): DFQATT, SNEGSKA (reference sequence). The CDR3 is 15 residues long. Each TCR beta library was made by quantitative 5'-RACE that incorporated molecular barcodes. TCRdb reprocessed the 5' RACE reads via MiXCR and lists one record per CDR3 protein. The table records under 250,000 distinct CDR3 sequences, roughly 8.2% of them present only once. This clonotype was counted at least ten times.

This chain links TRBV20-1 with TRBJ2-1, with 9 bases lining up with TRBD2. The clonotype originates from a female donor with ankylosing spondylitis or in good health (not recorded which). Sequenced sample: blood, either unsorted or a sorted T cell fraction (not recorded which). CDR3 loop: CSARDPLREGGEQFF. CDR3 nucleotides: TGCAGTGCTAGAGATCCCTTGCGGGAGGGCGGTGAGCAGTTCTTC.